These T cell receptor beta chains were read from a single sample in a study of blood T cell repertoires in COVID-19. Assay: immunoSEQ multiplex PCR; the TCRdb copy retains only in-frame clones and omits some. The repertoire holds 200,000 to 250,000 clones, with under 85% as singletons. The sequencing sample was made of PBMCs or T cells enriched from blood (not recorded which). The receptors originated from a man aged 55 to 69 who had recovered from COVID-19. Each CDR3 is given with its conserved first and last residue. The D gene is left open where the match is weak. Size values are once, few and many counts, or a class for expanded clones, and some rows have none.

clone_size j_call v_call d_call cdr3_aa cdr3_nt
. TRBJ2-6 TRBV14 . CASSINRGAGANVLTF TGTGCCAGCAGTATAAATAGGGGTGCTGGGGCCAACGTCCTGACTTTC
. TRBJ2-1 TRBV2 . CASRDRSNEQFF TGTGCCAGCAGGGACAGATCGAATGAGCAGTTCTTC
. TRBJ1-1 TRBV7-3 TRBD1 CASSPTVGTGGTEAFF TGTGCCAGCAGCCCCACCGTTGGGACAGGGGGCACTGAAGCTTTCTTT
. TRBJ1-4 TRBV27 TRBD1 CASSAKSGQGKLFF TGTGCCAGCAGTGCCAAAAGCGGACAGGGAAAACTGTTTTTT
. TRBJ1-1 TRBV7-8 . CASSDRVNTEAFF TGTGCCAGCAGCGACAGAGTGAACACTGAAGCTTTCTTT
. TRBJ2-7 TRBV3-1/TRBV3-2 TRBD2 CASSFGGAYEQYF TGTGCCAGCAGCTTCGGGGGGGCCTACGAGCAGTACTTC
once TRBJ1-3 TRBV18 . CASSPSYPGLSGNTIYF TGTGCCAGCTCACCCTCGTACCCCGGACTCTCTGGAAACACCATATATTTT
. TRBJ1-2 TRBV6-5 . CASRGDYNYGYTF TGTGCCTCGCGGGGGGATTATAACTATGGCTACACCTTC
. TRBJ2-6 TRBV9 . CASSGVSSGANVLTF TGTGCCAGCAGCGGCGTGAGCTCTGGGGCCAACGTCCTGACTTTC
. TRBJ2-1 TRBV11-3 TRBD1 CASSSGQGTYNEQFF TGTGCCAGCAGCTCCGGACAGGGAACCTACAATGAGCAGTTCTTC
. TRBJ2-5 TRBV12-3/TRBV12-4 TRBD1 CASVRTGRETQYF TGTGCCAGCGTTCGGACAGGGCGGGAGACCCAGTACTTC
. TRBJ2-7 TRBV27 . CAPGGGAYEQYF TGTGCCCCTGGCGGAGGAGCCTACGAGCAGTACTTC
. TRBJ1-6 TRBV30 . CAWSVESRNSPLHF TGTGCCTGGAGTGTAGAAAGTAGAAATTCACCCCTCCACTTT
. TRBJ1-6 TRBV18 . CASSPLGSSYNSPLHF TGTGCCAGCTCACCACTGGGGAGCTCCTATAATTCACCCCTCCACTTT
. TRBJ2-5 TRBV7-2 . CASSLVSQETQYF TGTGCCAGCAGCTTAGTGAGCCAAGAGACCCAGTACTTC
. TRBJ1-5 TRBV18 TRBD1 CASSPDRDQPQHF TGTGCCAGCTCACCGGACAGGGATCAGCCCCAGCATTTT
. TRBJ1-6 TRBV5-5 . CASSLDRPNSPLHF TGTGCCAGCAGCTTAGACAGACCAAATTCACCCCTCCACTTT
. TRBJ2-5 TRBV24-1 TRBD1 CATKQGETQYF TGTGCCACGAAACAGGGGGAGACCCAGTACTTC
. TRBJ2-7 TRBV7-2 . CASSSGNSYEQYF TGTGCCAGCAGTTCCGGGAATTCTTACGAGCAGTACTTC
. TRBJ2-1 TRBV25-1 TRBD2 CASSDPSGGIYNEQFF TGTGCCAGCAGTGACCCAAGCGGGGGTATCTACAATGAGCAGTTCTTC
. TRBJ2-3 TRBV24-1 . CATSDSSTDTQYF TGTGCCACCAGTGACTCTAGCACAGATACGCAGTATTTT
. TRBJ2-2 TRBV7-9 TRBD2 CASSPSGGAHTGELFF TGTGCCAGCAGCCCTAGCGGGGGGGCCCACACCGGGGAGCTGTTTTTT
once TRBJ1-2 TRBV4-3 . CASSQDFGTPGYTF TGCGCCAGCAGCCAAGATTTCGGGACTCCCGGCTACACCTTC
. TRBJ2-5 TRBV11-2 . CASSLNRAQTQYF TGTGCCAGCAGCCTGAACAGGGCCCAGACCCAGTACTTC
. TRBJ1-1 TRBV12-5 . CASGPSQGTTEAFF TGTGCTAGTGGCCCCTCACAGGGTACCACTGAAGCTTTCTTT
. TRBJ1-1 TRBV5-4 TRBD1 CASSLEGGASFF TGTGCCAGCAGCTTGGAAGGGGGCGCATCTTTCTTT
. TRBJ2-5 TRBV19 . CASSIIGLETQYF TGTGCCAGTAGTATAATCGGTTTAGAGACCCAGTACTTC
. TRBJ1-5 TRBV18 . CASSPPVRTSGNQPQHF TGTGCCAGCTCACCACCGGTAAGAACCTCGGGCAATCAGCCCCAGCATTTT
. TRBJ1-1 TRBV10-3 TRBD1 CAISSHRGGMDTEAFF TGTGCCATCAGTTCACACAGGGGGGGGATGGACACTGAAGCTTTCTTT
. TRBJ2-3 TRBV19 TRBD2 CASSAGLATDTQYF TGTGCCAGTAGTGCCGGACTAGCTACAGATACGCAGTATTTT
. TRBJ2-1 TRBV7-3 . CASSPNRDSYNEQFF TGTGCCAGCAGCCCTAACAGGGACTCCTACAATGAGCAGTTCTTC
. TRBJ2-3 TRBV11-2 TRBD1 CASSRPTGADTQYF TGTGCCAGCAGCCGCCCGACAGGGGCAGATACGCAGTATTTT
. TRBJ2-7 TRBV5-4 . CASSLDRTLYEQYF TGTGCCAGCAGCTTGGACAGGACCTTATACGAGCAGTACTTC
. TRBJ1-2 TRBV3-1/TRBV3-2 . CASSRGGLGYGYTF TGTGCCAGCAGCCGCGGGGGCTTGGGATATGGCTACACCTTC
. TRBJ2-2 TRBV27 TRBD1 CASSLSGRGRTGELFF TGTGCCAGCAGTTTATCTGGCAGGGGGCGAACCGGGGAGCTGTTTTTT
. TRBJ2-5 TRBV7-2 . CASSLQNQETQYF TGTGCCAGCAGCCTACAGAACCAAGAGACCCAGTACTTC
. TRBJ2-3 TRBV5-1 TRBD2 CASSPSGAGTDTQYF TGCGCCAGCAGCCCTAGCGGGGCAGGCACAGATACGCAGTATTTT
. TRBJ1-6 TRBV4-2 TRBD1 CASSQMGQYNSPLHF TGTGCCAGCAGCCAAATGGGACAGTATAATTCACCCCTCCACTTT
few TRBJ2-1 TRBV10-3 . CAISGGEGRDNEQFF TGTGCCATCAGTGGCGGCGAGGGAAGAGACAATGAGCAGTTCTTC
. TRBJ1-2 TRBV5-4 . CASSSPREGRDGYTF TGTGCCAGCAGCTCACCCCGGGAGGGCCGGGATGGCTACACCTTC
. TRBJ1-2 TRBV6-5 . CASSYSAQVDYGYTF TGTGCCAGCAGTTACTCGGCTCAGGTGGACTATGGCTACACCTTC
. TRBJ2-1 TRBV24-1 . CATSAQGWGTPYNEQFF TGTGCCACCAGTGCTCAGGGATGGGGGACTCCCTACAATGAGCAGTTCTTC
. TRBJ2-3 TRBV27 . CASSLNRVKDTQYF TGTGCCAGCAGTTTAAACAGGGTGAAAGATACGCAGTATTTT